Below, one T cell receptor beta chain is given with its context. These data come from a study of blood T cell repertoires in COVID-19. As for the study in general: T cells, B-cell-depleted T cells, or PBMCs supplied cDNA or gDNA.

The CDR3 runs 14 residues. In the original analysis: Amplifying reference gene primers gave estimates of nucleated cell counts. Assay: immunoSEQ multiplex PCR; the TCRdb copy retains only in-frame clones and omits some. V and J calls and clone size are copied from that table; D and trimming were computed from the DNA. The sample consists of 250,000 to 400,000 clones, around 84% of them appearing once. Enrollees, about 18 to 89 years old, lived in 20 to 25 US areas. Someone with COVID-19 had been met by exposed participants within 2 weeks before study entry. This chain connects TRBV21-1 to TRBJ1-1; whether TRBD1, the table's D call, matches the DNA was not checked. TRBV21-1 is annotated as a pseudogene. The receptor was isolated from a woman between 25 and 40 years old who had been exposed to COVID-19. Sequencing was carried out using PBMCs or T cells enriched from blood (not recorded which). The CDR3 DNA reads as TGTGCCAGCAGCAACCGGGACACTTACACTGAAGCTTTCTTT. Translation: CASSNRDTYTEAFF.